This record concerns one T cell receptor beta chain sequence. Compared with germline, one end of the junction differs, possibly owing to a read error. The entry originates in a study of blood T cell repertoires in COVID-19. Whole-study context: COVID-19 samples from acute and convalescent phases originated in the United States, Italy and Spain.

This table comes from immunoSEQ multiplex PCR, and its TCRdb copy is limited to in-frame clones, with some not included. Of 350,000 or so clones listed, around 90% are singletons. The sample comprised peripheral blood. The clonotype was recovered from a man aged 18-30 years with active or convalescent COVID-19.

The CDR3 region is CSVLRGRRVAF. The CDR3 region has the DNA TGCAGCGTTCTTAGGGGGCGAAGGGTGGCCTTC. This sequence joins TRBV29-1 and TRBJ1-2; 7 positions match TRBD1. The CDR3 covers 11 residues. Germline-derived CDR1 and CDR2 are SQVTM and ANQGSEA.